The clone carrying this T cell receptor (beta chain) was counted between two and nine times. No antigen is known for it. The data stem from a study of T cell repertoires in cytomegalovirus infection. About the study: TCR beta signatures that were public indicated CMV infection and matching HLA type.

Regarding the study as a whole: CMV carriers having the relevant HLA were flagged by cumulative public TCR beta family frequency. Within the response measured ex vivo, HLA-C-restricted CMV-specific TCR beta clonotypes were dominant.

Germline V gene lookup returns CDR1 SGHVS and CDR2 FQNEAQ. The CDR3 covers 13 residues. V lost 5 bases to trimming and J lost 2 bases, with 8 bases between them. TCRdb passed the reads through MiXCR, listing each CDR3 protein once. The sample includes 700,000 to 950,000 distinct CDR3 sequences, around a third of them seen just once. The chain employs TRBV7-8 and TRBJ2-3; D uncertain. Sequences were derived from cultured CD8+ T cells from PBMCs, sampled from culture after CMV antigen stimulation. The receptor's source is a human donor in good health (CMV status not recorded). Some clones in this sample may be carry-over from other donors' samples. The DNA of the CDR3 is TGTGCCAGCAGCCACCGCCTCACAGATACGCAGTATTTT. Translation: CASSHRLTDTQYF.